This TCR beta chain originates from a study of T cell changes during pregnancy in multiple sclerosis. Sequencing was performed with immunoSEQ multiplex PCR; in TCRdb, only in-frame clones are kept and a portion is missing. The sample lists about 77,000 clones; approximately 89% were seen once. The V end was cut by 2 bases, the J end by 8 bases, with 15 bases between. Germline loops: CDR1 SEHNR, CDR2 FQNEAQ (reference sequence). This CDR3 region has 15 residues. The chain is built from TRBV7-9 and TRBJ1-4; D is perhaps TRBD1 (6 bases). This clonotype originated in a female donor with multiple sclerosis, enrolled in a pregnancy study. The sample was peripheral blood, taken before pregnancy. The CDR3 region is CASSLFQGMGEKLFF. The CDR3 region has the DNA TGTGCCAGCAGCTTATTTCAGGGGATGGGGGAAAAACTGTTTTTT.